Shown below are 29 T cell receptor beta chains from a single sample sequenced in a study of T cell repertoires in cytomegalovirus infection. TCRdb passed the reads through MiXCR, listing each CDR3 protein once. The sample carries around 280,000 distinct CDR3 sequences, approximately 15% recorded once. The sequencing input was PBMCs. These receptors were taken from a human donor in good health (CMV status not recorded). Some clones in this sample may be carry-over from other donors' samples.

The chain recombines TRBV7-3 with TRBJ2-4; no clear D. The CDR3 consists of 15 residues. CDR1 and CDR2 from the germline V gene are SGHTA and FQGTGA. The V end lost 5 bases, the J end lost 0 bases, and 11 bases lay between the germline ends. CDR3 amino acids: CASSGDGIAKNIQYF. CDR3 coding DNA: TGTGCCAGCAGCGGAGATGGGATAGCCAAAAACATTCAGTACTTC.

This clonotype was counted ten times or more. The chain is built from TRBV7-6 and TRBJ2-5, with D unclear. V was clipped by 6 bases and J by 7 bases, with 12 bases between them. This CDR3 comprises 12 residues. Germline V gene data show CDR1 as SGHVS and CDR2 as FNYEAQ. CDR3 in amino acids: CASRPPVGTQYF. DNA for the CDR3: TGTGCCAGCAGACCACCGGTGGGGACCCAGTACTTC.

This chain connects TRBV29-1 to TRBJ1-2; 11 bases agree with TRBD1. The CDR3 consists of 15 residues. Trimming at V came to 3 bases and at J to 3 bases, leaving 6 bases not matched to a gene. Germline values: CDR1 SQVTM, CDR2 ANQGSEA. CDR3 sequence (DNA): TGCAGCGTTGATCCTCGGACAGGGGGCGACTATGGCTACACCTTC. Its protein product is CSVDPRTGGDYGYTF. Looking up the rest from reference TRBV29-1 and TRBJ1-2 gives the full variable domain: SAVISQKPSRDICQRGTSLTIQCQVDSQVTMMFWYRQQPGQSLTLIATANQGSEATYESGFVIDKFPISRPNLTFSTLTVSNMSPEDSSIYLCSVDPRTGGDYGYTFGSGTRLTVV.

This clonotype was detected ten times or more. The chain links TRBV7-9 to TRBJ2-2, with 11 positions matching TRBD2. The CDR3 sequence is 20 residues long. V lost 5 bases, J lost 0 bases, and 14 bases stayed unmatched. Germline CDR1 and CDR2: SEHNR and FQNEAQ (reference sequence). The CDR3 DNA reads as TGTGCCAGCAGCCTTCCCCGGACTAGCGGGCGCACTGCGAACACCGGGGAGCTGTTTTTT. This codes for CASSLPRTSGRTANTGELFF.

This clonotype has at least ten counts. V is TRBV4-3 and J is TRBJ2-1; 7 bases fit TRBD2. The V segment lost 0 bases and the J segment 5 bases; nucleotides outside the gene matches: 10. The V gene's germline CDR1 is LGHNA and CDR2 YSLEER. There are 17 residues in the CDR3. CDR3 nucleotide sequence: TGCGCCAGCAGCCAAGATCGAGTCGGGAGGAGTCACAATGAGCAGTTCTTC. The encoded protein is CASSQDRVGRSHNEQFF.

In its sample, this clonotype was seen many times. The genes are TRBV7-9 and TRBJ2-2; the match to TRBD2 covers 10 bases. Germline V gives CDR1 SEHNR, CDR2 FQNEAQ (reference sequence). The CDR3 is made up of 18 amino acids. Trimming took 4 bases from V and 8 from J; bases not matched to a gene: 16. CDR3 loop: CASSYYVGTSGMSGELFF. In DNA form, the CDR3 reads TGTGCCAGCAGCTACTATGTCGGCACTAGCGGGATGTCGGGGGAGCTGTTTTTT.

This clonotype appeared a few times. The DNA for the CDR3 is TGTGCCAGCAGTTTTTCGCGGGGGGTTGAATACGAGCAGTACTTC. Translated, it gives CASSFSRGVEYEQYF. This chain uses TRBV27 with TRBJ2-7; 8 bases agree with TRBD2. Germline CDR1 is MNHEY and CDR2 is SMNVEV (reference sequence). The CDR3 consists of 15 residues. After removal of 3 bases from V and 4 bases from J, the junction contained 8 bases not matched to a gene.

This clonotype was detected only once. The chain joins TRBV2 to TRBJ2-3; 8 nucleotides match TRBD2. The CDR3 is made up of 12 amino acids. The V gene end was trimmed by 7 bases and the J gene end by 10 bases; junction bases not matched to a gene: 7. Germline CDR1 reads SNHLY; CDR2 reads FYNNEI. The CDR3 nucleotides are TGTGCCAGCACGGGAGGGAGTTTGGCGCAGTATTTT. Translated, it gives CASTGGSLAQYF.

This clonotype was detected a few times. This chain connects TRBV6-2 or TRBV6-3 to TRBJ1-4; possible D gene TRBD1, 5 bases. From germline, CDR1 is MNHEY and CDR2 SVGEGT. Trimming took 5 bases from V and 8 from J, leaving 24 bases between them. This CDR3 region has 17 residues. The CDR3 loop is CASSPWGDVWNGEKLFF. The CDR3 coding sequence is TGTGCCAGCAGTCCCTGGGGGGACGTGTGGAACGGGGAAAAACTGTTTTTT.

This clonotype was recorded a few times. The rearrangement joins TRBV4-1 to TRBJ2-7; perhaps TRBD1 as D (8 bases). This CDR3 comprises 18 residues. Germline CDR1 and CDR2: MGHRA and YSYEKL. V was trimmed by 1 base and J by 4 bases, leaving 23 bases between them. The CDR3: CASSQAGGRDRRLYEQYF. As DNA, the CDR3 is TGCGCCAGCAGCCAAGCGGGGGGCCGGGACAGGAGATTGTACGAGCAGTACTTC.

This chain links TRBV28 with TRBJ2-1; a possible D gene is TRBD1 (6 bases). V dropped 6 bases and J dropped 8 bases, with 17 bases sitting between them. CDR1 MDHEN and CDR2 SYDVKM come from the germline V gene. The CDR3 consists of 14 residues. The CDR3 sequence: CASRTGTPAHEQFF. CDR3 sequence (DNA): TGTGCCAGCAGAACCGGGACACCGGCACATGAGCAGTTCTTC.

This clonotype turned up a few times. The CDR3 DNA reads as TGTGCCAGCAGTAAACAGGGGGCGAGAGAGGAGACCCAGTACTTC. Translation: CASSKQGAREETQYF. This chain uses TRBV9 with TRBJ2-5, with 9 positions matching TRBD1. The CDR3 runs 15 residues. J lost 5 bases, V lost 5 bases, and 10 bases had no gene match. The germline CDR1 and CDR2 sequences are SGDLS and YYNGEE.

In nucleotides, the CDR3 is TGTGCCAGCATCGCCAGGGGGCAAGACACTGAAGCTTTCTTT. Its protein product is CASIARGQDTEAFF. The gene calls are TRBV5-4 and TRBJ1-1, with 8 positions matching TRBD1. The V and J ends lost 6 bases and 3 bases, in that order; junction bases with no gene match: 7. There are 14 residues in the CDR3. The V gene's germline CDR1 is SGHNT and CDR2 YYREEE (reference sequence). The variable domain in full, completed from reference TRBV5-4 and TRBJ1-1, reads ETGVTQSPTHLIKTRGQQVTLRCSSQSGHNTVSWYQQALGQGPQFIFQYYREEENGRGNFPPRFSGLQFPNYSSELNVNALELDDSALYLCASIARGQDTEAFFGQGTRLTVV.

This sequence joins TRBV5-8 and TRBJ2-6; 8 nucleotides line up with TRBD1. The CDR3 runs to 16 residues. Losses at the gene ends were 1 base for V and 2 bases for J; bases not matched to a gene: 2. Germline V gene sequence: CDR1 SGHTS, CDR2 YDEGEE. The CDR3 DNA sequence: TGTGCCAGCAGCTTGCAGGGGGCGACTGGGGCCAACGTCCTGACTTTC. It encodes CASSLQGATGANVLTF. The whole variable domain, filled in from reference TRBV5-8 and TRBJ2-6, reads EAGVTQSPTHLIKTRGQQATLRCSPISGHTSVYWYQQALGLGLQFLLWYDEGEERNRGNFPPRFSGRQFPNYSSELNVNALELEDSALYLCASSLQGATGANVLTFGAGSRLTVL.

This clonotype was seen only a few times. The J gene is TRBJ2-7, the V gene TRBV10-3; a possible D gene is TRBD1 (6 bases). There are 15 residues in the CDR3. CDR1 and CDR2 from the germline V gene are ENHRY and SYGVKD. V dropped 7 bases and J dropped 5 bases, with 21 bases sitting between them. The CDR3 is CAIKREITGSHEQYF. The CDR3 DNA is TGTGCCATCAAACGAGAGATAACAGGGTCCCACGAGCAGTACTTC.

This sequence joins TRBV6-5 and TRBJ2-5; 11 bases map to TRBD2. The germline CDR1 and CDR2 sequences are MNHEY and SVGAGI. Unmatched junction bases numbered 6, after V lost 0 bases and J lost 6 bases. There are 16 residues in the CDR3. CDR3 nucleotide sequence: TGTGCCAGCAGTTACTCACTAGCGGGAGAATCCAAGACCCAGTACTTC. Amino acid sequence: CASSYSLAGESKTQYF.

This clonotype has a count of ten or more. V and J are TRBV19 and TRBJ2-1, with 8 bases aligning to TRBD1. The germline CDR1 and CDR2 sequences are LNHDA and SQIVND (reference sequence). V shed 5 bases and J 6 bases; nucleotides not matched to a gene: 3. This CDR3 contains 13 residues. The CDR3 here is CASSWDRSNEQFF. CDR3 bases: TGTGCCAGTAGTTGGGACAGGTCCAATGAGCAGTTCTTC.

This clonotype showed up just a few times. The rearrangement links TRBV29-1 to TRBJ1-1; 7 bases match TRBD1. Looked up from germline, CDR1 is SQVTM and CDR2 is ANQGSEA. Germline trimming cut 3 bases from V and 5 bases from J; bases unmatched to any gene: 6. CDR3 size: 13 residues. The CDR3 is CSVDPRGNTEAFF. In nucleotides, the CDR3 is TGCAGCGTTGACCCCAGGGGGAATACTGAAGCTTTCTTT.

The rearrangement links TRBV12-3 or TRBV12-4 to TRBJ2-1; no reliable D call. The CDR3 is 11 amino acids. Here the CDR3 reads CAISARNEQFF. Written as DNA, the CDR3 is TGTGCTATCTCTGCGAGAAATGAGCAGTTCTTC.

In its sample, this clonotype was seen many times. The chain links TRBV7-8 to TRBJ2-1; 7 bases are a match to TRBD2. The CDR3 loop spans 15 amino acids. Trimming took 1 base from V and 5 from J; bases not matched to a gene: 5. Germline assignment: CDR1 SGHVS and CDR2 FQNEAQ. CDR3 nucleotide sequence: TGTGCCAGCAGCTTAGGGCGGGAGCGACACAATGAGCAGTTCTTC. This translates into CASSLGRERHNEQFF.

The genes are TRBV29-1 and TRBJ1-1, with 7 bases fitting TRBD1. The CDR3 contains 16 residues. V gave up 3 bases and J gave up 0 bases; unmatched junction bases: 10. Germline V lookup: CDR1 SQVTM, CDR2 ANQGSEA. The CDR3 nucleotides read TGCAGCGTTGACGGAGCGGGACAGAGCATGAACACTGAAGCTTTCTTT. This encodes CSVDGAGQSMNTEAFF.

This clonotype was seen only a few times. This rearrangement joins TRBV19 to TRBJ2-5; no clear D. Germline CDR1 LNHDA, CDR2 SQIVND (reference sequence). V was trimmed by 8 bases and J by 0 bases, leaving 7 bases between them. CDR3 length: 12 residues. The chain's CDR3 is CASSQDQETQYF. CDR3 DNA sequence: TGTGCCAGTTCGCAGGACCAAGAGACCCAGTACTTC.

The chain has TRBV5-1 and TRBJ2-2; D is uncertain. Trimming stripped 1 base from V and 0 bases from J, with 4 bases between. Germline V gene data show CDR1 as SGHRS and CDR2 as YFSETQ. The CDR3 is 14 residues long. The CDR3 reads CASSLNANTGELFF. Written as DNA, the CDR3 is TGCGCCAGCAGCTTGAATGCGAACACCGGGGAGCTGTTTTTT.

The V call is TRBV6-2 or TRBV6-3, the J call TRBJ2-7; 8 bases are a match to TRBD2. The CDR3 covers 14 residues. V lost 2 bases, J lost 5 bases, and 5 bases stayed unmatched. The germline V gene encodes CDR1 MNHEY and CDR2 SVGEGT. The DNA of the CDR3 is TGTGCCAGCAGTTACATGGGGACTAGTAACGAGCAGTACTTC. It is translated as CASSYMGTSNEQYF.

Turning to this clonotype: Possible read error: a much larger clone is one base away. As DNA, the CDR3 is TGTGCCAGCAGCTCACTTTGTGGGGCGTTCACCTTC. It yields the protein CASSSLCGAFTF. The chain has TRBV7-6 and TRBJ1-2; D possibly corresponds to TRBD1 (5 bases). The CDR3 loop spans 12 amino acids. Germline loops: CDR1 SGHVS, CDR2 FNYEAQ. V dropped 4 bases and J dropped 13 bases, with 16 bases sitting between them.

The CDR3 DNA reads as TGTGCCAGTAAGGGACCTGAAGATTCCTACGAGCAGTACTTC. Encoded protein: CASKGPEDSYEQYF. The genes are TRBV6-1 and TRBJ2-7; D tentatively reads TRBD1 or TRBD2 (5 bases each). V was clipped by 9 bases and J by 1 base, with 16 bases between them. Per the germline V gene, CDR1 is MNHNS and CDR2 is SASEGT. The CDR3 has 14 residues.

This clonotype was counted at least ten times. The chain combines TRBV7-2 with TRBJ2-3; no firm D call. There are 12 residues in the CDR3. V was shortened by 2 bases and J by 4 bases, with 4 bases between the two germline ends. CDR1 SGHTA and CDR2 FQGNSA come from the germline V gene. Written as DNA, the CDR3 is TGTGCCAGCAGCTTACATCCAGATACGCAGTATTTT. It codes for CASSLHPDTQYF.

This clonotype was seen only a few times. V gene TRBV5-1 combines with J gene TRBJ2-3; D remains ambiguous. The CDR3 runs to 13 residues. Trimming pared 5 bases from V and 2 bases from J, leaving 9 bases between. Germline loops: CDR1 SGHRS, CDR2 YFSETQ. This CDR3 is CASSYETTDTQYF. CDR3 nucleotide sequence: TGCGCCAGCAGTTATGAAACCACAGATACGCAGTATTTT.

The table lists this clonotype with many counts. The chain combines TRBV12-3 or TRBV12-4 with TRBJ1-1; D is perhaps TRBD1 (6 bases). The CDR3 totals 13 residues. V was pared by 6 bases and J by 6 bases, with 14 bases between. The CDR3 DNA is TGTGCCAGCAGAGTAACAGGGTTGGCTGAAGCTTTCTTT. Translating it yields CASRVTGLAEAFF.